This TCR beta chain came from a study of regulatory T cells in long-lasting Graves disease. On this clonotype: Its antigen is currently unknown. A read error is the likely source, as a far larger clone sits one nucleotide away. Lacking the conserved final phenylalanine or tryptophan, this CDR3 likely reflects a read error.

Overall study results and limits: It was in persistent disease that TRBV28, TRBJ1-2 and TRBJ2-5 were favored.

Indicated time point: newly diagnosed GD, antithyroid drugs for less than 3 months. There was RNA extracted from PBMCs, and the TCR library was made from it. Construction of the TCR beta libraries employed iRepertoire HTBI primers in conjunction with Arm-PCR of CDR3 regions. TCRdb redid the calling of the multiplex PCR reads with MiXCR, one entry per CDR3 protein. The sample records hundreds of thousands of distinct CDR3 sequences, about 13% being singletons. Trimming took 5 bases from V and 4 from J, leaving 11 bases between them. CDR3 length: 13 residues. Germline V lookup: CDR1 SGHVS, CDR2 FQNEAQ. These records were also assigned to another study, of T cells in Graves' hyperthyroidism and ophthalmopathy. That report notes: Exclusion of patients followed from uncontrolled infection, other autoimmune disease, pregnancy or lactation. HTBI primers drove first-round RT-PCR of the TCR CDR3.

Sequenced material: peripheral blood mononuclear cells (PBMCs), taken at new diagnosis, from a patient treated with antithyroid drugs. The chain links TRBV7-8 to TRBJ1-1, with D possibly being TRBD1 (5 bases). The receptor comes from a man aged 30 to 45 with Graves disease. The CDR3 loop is CASSPRQGTEAFL. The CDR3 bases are TGTGCCAGCAGCCCAAGGCAGGGCACTGAAGCTTTCCTT.